This T cell receptor (beta chain) was retrieved from a study of CD8 T cells in Susac syndrome. Study-level background: Patients with Susac syndrome had blood drawn and were at that point therapy-naive, on corticosteroids, or on intravenous immunoglobulin alone. Findings and limits, study-wide: Clonal expansion of Susac CD8+ cells peaked in TEMRA cells, and it also peaked in active patients. The authors acknowledged that the study's TCR sequencing and HLA analysis involved relatively few individuals.

RNA was extracted with the RNeasy kit, and a quantity of about 0.5 to 1 ug was reverse transcribed using random hexamers. The method of amplification for TCR beta CDR3 was immunoSEQ multiplex PCR, covering 54 Vbeta and 13 Jbeta. MiXCR, run by TCRdb on the immunoSEQ multiplex PCR reads, gives a single entry per CDR3 protein. The sample holds 75,000 to 80,000 distinct CDR3 sequences, approximately 94% seen once. Trimming stripped 5 bases from V and 3 bases from J, with 11 bases between. CDR1 and CDR2 (germline): SGHRS, YFSETQ. CDR3 length: 13 amino acids. Of note for this clonotype: Its matching antigen is unknown.

The chain recombines TRBV5-1 with TRBJ1-1; D ambiguous. The source material was CD8+ T cells from PBMCs. The receptor's source is a human donor with Susac syndrome. The CDR3 sequence is CASSRRSDTEAFF. The CDR3 bases are TGCGCCAGCAGTCGTCGGAGCGACACTGAAGCTTTCTTT.